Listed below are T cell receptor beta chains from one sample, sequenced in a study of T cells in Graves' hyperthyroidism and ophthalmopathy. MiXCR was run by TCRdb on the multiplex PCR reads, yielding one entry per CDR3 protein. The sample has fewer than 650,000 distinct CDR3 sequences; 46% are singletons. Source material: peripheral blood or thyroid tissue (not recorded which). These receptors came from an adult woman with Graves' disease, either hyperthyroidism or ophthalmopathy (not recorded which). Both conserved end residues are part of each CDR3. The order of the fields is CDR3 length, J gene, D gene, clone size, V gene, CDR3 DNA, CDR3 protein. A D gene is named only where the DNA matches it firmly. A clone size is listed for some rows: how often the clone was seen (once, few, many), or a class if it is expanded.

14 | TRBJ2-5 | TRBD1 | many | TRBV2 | TGTGCCAGCAGTCCCCGGACAGGGCAAGAGACCCAGTACTTC | CASSPRTGQETQYF
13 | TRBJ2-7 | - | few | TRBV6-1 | TGTGCCAGCAGTGTGGGGGCGTCCCACGAGCAGTACTTC | CASSVGASHEQYF
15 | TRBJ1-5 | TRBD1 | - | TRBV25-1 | TGTGCCAGCAGTTTAGGGACAGACGGGGGTCAGCCCCAGCATTTT | CASSLGTDGGQPQHF
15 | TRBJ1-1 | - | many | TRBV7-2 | TGTGCCAGCAGCTTAAAGGTTACCATGAACACTGAAGCTTTCTTT | CASSLKVTMNTEAFF
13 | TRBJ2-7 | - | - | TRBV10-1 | TGCGCCAGCAGAGCCCAGGGGACCTACGAGCAGTACTTC | CASRAQGTYEQYF
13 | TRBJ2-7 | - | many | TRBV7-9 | TGTGCCAGCCGCCGGGACAACTCCTACGAGCAGTACTTC | CASRRDNSYEQYF
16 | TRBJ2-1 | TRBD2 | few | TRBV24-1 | TGTGCCACCAGTGACACTAGCGGGGGAAGGGACAATGAGCAGTTCTTC | CATSDTSGGRDNEQFF
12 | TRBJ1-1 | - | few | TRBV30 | TGTGCCTGGAGTCCCGGGAACACTGAAGCTTTCTTT | CAWSPGNTEAFF
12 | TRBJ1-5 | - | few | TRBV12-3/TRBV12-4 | TGTGCCAGCAGCCACAGTCATCAGCCCCAGCATTTT | CASSHSHQPQHF
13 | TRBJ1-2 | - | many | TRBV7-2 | TGTGCCAGCAGCTTTGGCAGGGCGTCTGGCTACACCTTC | CASSFGRASGYTF
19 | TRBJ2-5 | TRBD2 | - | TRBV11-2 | TGTGCCAGCAGCTTAGTCCGAGGCCTAGCGGGAGCGGGTATCGAGACCCAGTACTTC | CASSLVRGLAGAGIETQYF
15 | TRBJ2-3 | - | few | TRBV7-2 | TGTGCCAGCAGCTTAGTTAGGGGTTACACAGATACGCAGTATTTT | CASSLVRGYTDTQYF
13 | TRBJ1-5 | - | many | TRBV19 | TGTGCCAGTAGTCGGGCCACGGGCCAGCCCCAGCATTTT | CASSRATGQPQHF
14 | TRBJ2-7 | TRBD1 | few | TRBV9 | TGCGCCAGCAAAGGGGGCAGGTCCATCCACGAGCAGTACTTC | CASKGGRSIHEQYF
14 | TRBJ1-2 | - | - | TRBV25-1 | TGTGCCAGTCCGGGGGGTATAAGCCCTTATGGCTACACCTTC | CASPGGISPYGYTF
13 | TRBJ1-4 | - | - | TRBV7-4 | TGTGCCAGCAGCCCACGGGGATCTGAAAAACTGTTTTTT | CASSPRGSEKLFF
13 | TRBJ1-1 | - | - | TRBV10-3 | TGTGCCATCAGCAAGGACGGCCAGACCTGGGCTTTCTTT | CAISKDGQTWAFF
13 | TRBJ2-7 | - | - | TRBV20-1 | TGCAGTGCCCAGGACCCCAGCCCCTACGAGCAGTACTTC | CSAQDPSPYEQYF
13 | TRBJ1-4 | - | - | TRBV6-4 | TGTGCCAGCAGGGACACCCGGGCCGAAAAACTGTTTTTT | CASRDTRAEKLFF
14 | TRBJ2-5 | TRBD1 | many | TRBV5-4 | TGTGCCAGCAGCTTTGGTACAGGGGGGGAGACCCAGTACTTC | CASSFGTGGETQYF
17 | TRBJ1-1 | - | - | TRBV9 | TGTGCCAGCAGCGTAGTGGGCAGCAGGATTTTGAACACTGCAGCTTTCTTT | CASSVVGSRILNTAAFF
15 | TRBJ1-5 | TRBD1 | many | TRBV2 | TGTGCCAGCAGTGGAAACAGGGGGTCGAGTCAGCCCCAGCATTTT | CASSGNRGSSQPQHF
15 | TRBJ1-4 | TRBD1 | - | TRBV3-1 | TGTGCCAGCAGCCCGGGACAGGCGGGTAATGAAAAACTGTTTTTT | CASSPGQAGNEKLFF
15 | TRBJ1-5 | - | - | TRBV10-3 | TGTGCCATCAGTGAGTCGGGGAAACCCAATCAGCCCCAGCATTTT | CAISESGKPNQPQHF
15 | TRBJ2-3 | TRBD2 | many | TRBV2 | TGTGCCAGCCCAGGGCCGGGGGGAGGCACAGATACGCAGTATTTT | CASPGPGGGTDTQYF
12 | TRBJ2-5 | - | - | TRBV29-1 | TGCAGCGTTGTGGTTTCACAAGAGACCCGGTACTTC | CSVVVSQETRYF
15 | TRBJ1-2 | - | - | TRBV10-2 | TGTGCCAGCAGTTACGGGTCGGCGGAGGGTCTGGGCTACACCTTC | CASSYGSAEGLGYTF
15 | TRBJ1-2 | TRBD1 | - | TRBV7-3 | TGTGCCAGCAGCTCCATGGGTGGGACAGGGTATGGCTACACCTTC | CASSSMGGTGYGYTF
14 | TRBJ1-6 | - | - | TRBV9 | TGTGCCAGCAGCGCCGAAGGGTTACTCTCACCCCTCCACTTT | CASSAEGLLSPLHF
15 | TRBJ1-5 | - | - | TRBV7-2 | TGTGCCAGCAGCTTAGGGGGAGGCCCCAATCAGCCCCAGCATTTT | CASSLGGGPNQPQHF
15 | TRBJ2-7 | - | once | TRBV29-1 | TGCAGCGCCCGTGCGGTAGGGGGAACAGTGTACGAGCAGTACTTC | CSARAVGGTVYEQYF
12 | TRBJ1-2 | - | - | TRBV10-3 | TGTGCCATCAGTGATCGGGGACCGAAGACCCACTTC | CAISDRGPKTHF
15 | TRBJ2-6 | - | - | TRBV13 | TGTGCCAGCAGCTTATCCTTTTCCCGGGCCAACGTCCTGACTTTC | CASSLSFSRANVLTF
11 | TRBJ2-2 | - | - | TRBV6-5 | TGTGCCAGCAGACGTAACCAGGAGCTGTTTTTT | CASRRNQELFF
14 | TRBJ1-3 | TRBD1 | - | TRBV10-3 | TGTGCCACGGAAGGACAGGTTTCTGGAAACACCATATATTTT | CATEGQVSGNTIYF
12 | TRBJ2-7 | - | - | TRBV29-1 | TGCAGCTTAGGTACGGGGTGGCATGAGCAGTACTTC | CSLGTGWHEQYF
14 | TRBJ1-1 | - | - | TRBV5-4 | TGTGCCAGCAGCTTAGCCGAACGGAACACTGAAGCTTTCTTT | CASSLAERNTEAFF
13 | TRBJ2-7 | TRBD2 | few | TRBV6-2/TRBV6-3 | TGTGCCAGCAAGAAGGCGGGAGGCTCCGAGCAGTACTTC | CASKKAGGSEQYF
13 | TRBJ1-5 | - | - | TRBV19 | TGTGCCAGTAGTGCCAATTTAAATCAGCCCCAGCATTTT | CASSANLNQPQHF
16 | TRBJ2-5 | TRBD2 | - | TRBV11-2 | TGTGCCAGCAGCCTGGGACTAGCGGGGGCACAAGAGACCCAGTACTTC | CASSLGLAGAQETQYF
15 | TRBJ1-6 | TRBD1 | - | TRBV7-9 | TGTGCCAGCAGCCGTATTACAGGGGCTAATTCACCCCTCCACTTT | CASSRITGANSPLHF
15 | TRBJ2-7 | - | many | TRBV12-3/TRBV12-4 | TGTGCCAGCAGTTTCGAGGCAGGGGTGTACTACGAGCAGTACTTC | CASSFEAGVYYEQYF
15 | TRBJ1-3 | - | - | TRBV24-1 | TGTGCCACCAGTGATTTGCACTTTGGCCCCGAAACCATATATTTT | CATSDLHFGPETIYF
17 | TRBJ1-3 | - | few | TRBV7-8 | TGTGCCAGCAGCTCCCGCCGTTTAGTCCCCTCTGGAAACACCATATATTTT | CASSSRRLVPSGNTIYF
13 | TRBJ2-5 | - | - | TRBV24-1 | TGTGCCACCCGGGAAGGGAGTCAAGAGACCCAGTACTTC | CATREGSQETQYF
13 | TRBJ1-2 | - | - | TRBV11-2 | TGTGCCAGCAGCTTCGGTGCTAACTATGGCTACACCTTC | CASSFGANYGYTF
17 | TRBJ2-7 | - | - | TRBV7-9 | TGTGCCAGCAGCCGTAAACCCCGGATTCGATATACCTACGAGCAGTACTTC | CASSRKPRIRYTYEQYF
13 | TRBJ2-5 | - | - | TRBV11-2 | TGTGCCGGCAGCTTTCGCCTGGAAGAGACCCAGTACTTC | CAGSFRLEETQYF
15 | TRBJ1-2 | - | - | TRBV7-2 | TGTGCCAGCAGCTTAGACATTAGGACTAACTATGGCTACACCTTC | CASSLDIRTNYGYTF
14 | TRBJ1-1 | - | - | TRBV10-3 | TGTGCCAGCAGTTACCGGGGGCCGGGCACTGAAGCTTTCTTT | CASSYRGPGTEAFF
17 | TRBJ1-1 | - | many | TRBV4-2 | TGTGCCAGCAGCCATTTCATCAAGACACCCAAGAACACTGAAGCTTTCTTT | CASSHFIKTPKNTEAFF
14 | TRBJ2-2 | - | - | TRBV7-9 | TGTGCCAGCAGCACGCAGGGAGCCACCGGAGAGCTGTTTTTT | CASSTQGATGELFF
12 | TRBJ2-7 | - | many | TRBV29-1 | TGCAGCGTTTTAGGGCAGGGCTCTGAGCAGTACTTC | CSVLGQGSEQYF